A selection of T cell receptor beta chains follows, all from one sample in a study of response to subunit inactivated influenza vaccine. TCRdb used MiXCR to reprocess the RT-PCR reads, holding one entry per CDR3 protein. The table has 550,000 to 600,000 distinct CDR3 sequences, approximately 12% seen once. The sequencing here drew on PBMCs from blood, taken on the day of vaccination. These receptors were taken from a man between 50 and 59 years old who received an inactivated influenza vaccine. Each CDR3 is given with its conserved first and last residue. The D gene is left open where the match is weak. Not every row has a clone size; where given, it reads once, few, many or a size class.

J gene	V gene	D gene	clone size	CDR3 DNA	CDR3 protein
TRBJ2-5	TRBV9	.	.	TGTGCCAGCAGCGTAGGTGGAGGGGGACTCCAAGAGACCCAGTACTTC	CASSVGGGGLQETQYF
TRBJ2-1	TRBV11-2	TRBD1	few	TGTGCCAGCAGCTCACAGGGGGGATATGAGCAGTTCTTC	CASSSQGGYEQFF
TRBJ1-2	TRBV29-1	.	many	TGCAGCGCCTCCGTGGAGAACTATGGCTACACCTTC	CSASVENYGYTF
TRBJ2-7	TRBV7-9	.	.	TGTGCCAGCAGCCACCATATGGAAGACGTCTACGAGCAGTACTTC	CASSHHMEDVYEQYF
TRBJ2-2	TRBV5-5	.	.	TGTGCCAGCAGCTTGGCATCGAACAGGGTGGCCGGGGAGCTGTTTTTT	CASSLASNRVAGELFF
TRBJ2-1	TRBV5-1	TRBD1	few	TGCGCCAGCAGCTTGGAGCCTCAGGGGGCCTCCTACAATGAGCAGTTCTTC	CASSLEPQGASYNEQFF
TRBJ2-3	TRBV12-2	.	.	TGTGCAAGTCGCTTAGTTTGGAATAGCCCACCCCGCACAGATACGCAGTATTTT	CASRLVWNSPPRTDTQYF
TRBJ1-2	TRBV18	.	.	TGTGCCAGCTCACCAAAGGTTGTCCCAAGACTCTATGGCTACACCTTC	CASSPKVVPRLYGYTF
TRBJ2-1	TRBV28	TRBD2	.	TGTGCCAGCAGTTTCAGCGGGGGGGCGGGCCTTTATAGTGAGCAGTTCTTC	CASSFSGGAGLYSEQFF
TRBJ2-7	TRBV27	.	few	TGTGCCAGCAGTCCCGACTTCTACGAGCAGTACTTC	CASSPDFYEQYF
TRBJ2-1	TRBV7-2	.	many	TGTGCCAGCAGCTTAGTCCGGCGGGGCCCCTACAATGAGCAGTTCTTC	CASSLVRRGPYNEQFF